These 9 T cell receptor beta chains came from one sample sequenced in a study of shared clonotypes between healthy human individuals. The protocol was immunoSEQ multiplex PCR, while the TCRdb copy is restricted to in-frame clones and leaves out a portion. The table lists some 900,000 clones, approximately 80% of them singletons. Sequences were obtained from memory CD4+ T cells sorted from blood. Sample subset: CD45RA-negative fraction. The receptors here all came from a man aged 18 to 30 in good health.

V and J are TRBV4-1 and TRBJ2-5; 11 nucleotides agree with TRBD2. Germline V gene data show CDR1 as MGHRA and CDR2 as YSYEKL. V gave up 4 bases and J gave up 3 bases; unmatched junction bases: 4. The CDR3 sequence is 15 residues long. The CDR3 reads CASSLSGLAEETQYF. The CDR3 nucleotides read TGCGCCAGCAGCCTTTCGGGACTAGCGGAAGAGACCCAGTACTTC.

This chain links TRBV7-9 with TRBJ2-7; 10 bases are shared with TRBD1. V lost 8 bases and J lost 5; bases outside the gene matches: 3. The CDR3 covers 12 residues. CDR1 and CDR2 (germline): SEHNR, FQNEAQ (reference sequence). CDR3 loop: CASSGQGNEQYF. For the CDR3, the DNA is TGTGCCAGCTCGGGACAGGGGAACGAGCAGTACTTC.

For the CDR3, the DNA is TGTGCCAGCAGCTTAGATTCGGGTCAGTTAGGCGGCTACACCTTC. This translates into CASSLDSGQLGGYTF. J is TRBJ1-2 and V is TRBV11-2; the D is unclear. Germline assignment: CDR1 SGHAT and CDR2 FQNNGV. Trimming stripped 0 bases from V and 8 bases from J, with 16 bases between. The CDR3 is 15 amino acids.

The J gene is TRBJ1-3, the V gene TRBV30, with D maybe TRBD1 (5 bases). V lost 4 bases and J lost 0, with 13 bases in between. This CDR3 contains 15 residues. Germline V gene data show CDR1 as GTSNPN and CDR2 as SVGIG (reference sequence). CDR3 loop: CAWKTGVSSGNTIYF. CDR3 DNA sequence: TGTGCCTGGAAGACGGGGGTTTCCTCTGGAAACACCATATATTTT.

This clone was observed a handful of times. The V gene is TRBV5-1, the J gene TRBJ2-3; 9 nucleotides line up with TRBD1. There are 16 residues in the CDR3. Germline V gives CDR1 SGHRS, CDR2 YFSETQ. Unmatched junction bases numbered 9, after V lost 4 bases and J lost 3 bases. In DNA, the CDR3 is TGCGCCAGCAGCCCCCCGGGACAGGGAACAACAGATACGCAGTATTTT. Residues: CASSPPGQGTTDTQYF.

The chain has TRBV7-2 and TRBJ2-5, with TRBD2 identical over 9 bases. V was clipped by 1 base and J by 3 bases; unmatched bases: 9. Germline CDR1 reads SGHTA; CDR2 reads FQGNSA. The CDR3 covers 17 residues. CDR3 in amino acids: CASSLVGSGRNEETQYF. The CDR3 coding sequence is TGTGCCAGCAGCTTAGTGGGTAGCGGGAGAAACGAAGAGACCCAGTACTTC.

V usage is TRBV29-1 and J usage is TRBJ2-3; D gene uncertain. The V and J ends lost 6 bases and 5 bases respectively, with 12 bases between them. Germline-derived CDR1 and CDR2 are SQVTM and ANQGSEA. The CDR3 covers 12 residues. The CDR3 sequence: CSVGHPGDTQYF. CDR3 in DNA: TGCAGCGTGGGTCACCCTGGAGATACGCAGTATTTT.

V gene TRBV6-6 combines with J gene TRBJ1-2, with 12 bases identical to TRBD1. CDR1 MNHNY and CDR2 SVGAGI come from the germline V gene (reference sequence). This CDR3 spans 15 amino acids. The V segment lost 5 bases and the J segment 8 bases; nucleotides outside the gene matches: 9. The DNA for the CDR3 is TGTGCCAGCAGTGCACCGGGACAGGGGGCGCCGGGCTACACCTTC. Translating it yields CASSAPGQGAPGYTF.

The J gene is TRBJ1-1, the V gene TRBV25-1; the D is unclear. The germline gives CDR1 MGHDK, CDR2 SYGVNS. The CDR3 is made up of 14 amino acids. V lost 4 bases and J lost 3, with 12 bases in between. The CDR3 here is CASSVSRRDTEAFF. As DNA, the CDR3 is TGTGCCAGCAGTGTGTCCCGGAGGGACACTGAAGCTTTCTTT.